This TCR beta chain appears in the sequencing data of a study of cytomegalovirus exposure and HLA in healthy donors. Study conclusions and caveats: Investigators reported approximately 170 TCR beta chains as tied to cytomegalovirus.

This CDR3 is built from 15 residues. V lost 2 bases and J lost 7; bases outside the gene matches: 11. A remark on this clone: The antigen is undetermined.

PCR involved 60 Vbeta and 13 Jbeta primers. The assay was immunoSEQ multiplex PCR, and TCRdb's table has in-frame clones only and misses some. The sample includes more than 150,000 clones, over 75% of them seen just once. The sequencing sample was made of PBMCs. This chain links TRBV23-1 with TRBJ2-7; TRBD1 matches at 7 bases. TRBV23-1 is known as an ORF, though its function is uncertain. The receptor comes from a man between 45 and 60 years old in good health and CMV-seropositive. The CDR3 sequence: CASSQPAVTGLEQYF. CDR3 sequence (DNA): TGCGCCAGCAGTCAACCTGCTGTGACAGGGTTAGAGCAGTACTTC.